This is a list of T cell receptor beta chains from one sample in a study of shared clonotypes between healthy human individuals. Data came from immunoSEQ multiplex PCR; TCRdb stores just in-frame clones and leaves some out. The profile shows about 79,000 clones, 62% of them singletons. What was sequenced was memory CD8+ T cells sorted from blood. The source of these receptors is a man aged 25-45 years in good health. Each CDR3 is given with its conserved first and last residue. The D gene is left open where the match is weak. Only part of the rows carry a size: once, few, many, or a class if the clone is expanded.

abundance,v_gene,j_gene,d_gene,CDR3aa,CDR3nt
NA,TRBV5-1,TRBJ1-3,NA,CASSPTVSGNTIYF,TGCGCCAGCAGCCCGACAGTCTCTGGAAACACCATATATTTT
once,TRBV2,TRBJ2-1,TRBD2,CASSGGLAGGSLRNLDEQFF,TGTGCCAGCAGCGGGGGACTAGCGGGAGGGTCCTTAAGGAATTTGGACGAGCAGTTCTTC
few,TRBV5-1,TRBJ2-5,NA,CASSFRDFVETQYF,TGCGCCAGCAGCTTCCGGGACTTTGTGGAGACCCAGTACTTC
NA,TRBV27,TRBJ2-5,NA,CASAPGRLWETQYF,TGTGCCAGTGCCCCGGGACGCCTCTGGGAGACCCAGTACTTC
NA,TRBV4-3,TRBJ2-7,NA,CASSQAPGVEQYF,TGCGCCAGCAGCCAAGCTCCCGGGGTCGAGCAGTACTTC
once,TRBV7-3,TRBJ2-1,NA,CASSPSPGDNEQFF,TGTGCCAGCAGCCCCAGTCCAGGGGACAATGAGCAGTTCTTC
NA,TRBV5-4,TRBJ1-1,TRBD1,CASSWGQGDTEAFF,TGTGCCAGCAGCTGGGGACAGGGCGACACTGAAGCTTTCTTT
NA,TRBV5-4,TRBJ2-3,NA,CAYRSGGPKTDTQYF,TGTGCCTATCGGAGTGGTGGACCCAAAACAGATACGCAGTATTTT
NA,TRBV27,TRBJ2-5,NA,CASSLRALGYQETQYF,TGTGCCAGCAGTCTCCGGGCACTAGGGTACCAAGAGACCCAGTACTTC
NA,TRBV5-5,TRBJ2-4,TRBD1,CASSLTGVGKNIQYF,TGTGCCAGCAGCTTGACAGGGGTCGGCAAAAACATTCAGTACTTC
NA,TRBV2,TRBJ2-7,NA,CASSDWSSYEQYF,TGTGCCAGCAGTGACTGGAGCTCCTACGAGCAGTACTTC
NA,TRBV19,TRBJ1-1,NA,CASSIVIPRGNTEAFF,TGTGCCAGTAGTATAGTAATTCCAAGGGGGAACACTGAAGCTTTCTTT
few,TRBV6-1,TRBJ1-1,TRBD1,CASSSIGQENTEAFF,TGTGCCAGCAGTTCGATCGGACAGGAGAACACTGAAGCTTTCTTT
few,TRBV29-1,TRBJ2-2,NA,CSGIILSTGELFF,TGCAGCGGGATAATCCTAAGCACCGGGGAGCTGTTTTTT
many,TRBV6-5,TRBJ1-5,TRBD1,CASSLGQGSQPQHF,TGTGCCAGCAGCCTCGGACAGGGCTCTCAGCCCCAGCATTTT
once,TRBV10-1,TRBJ2-1,TRBD1,CASSEGTGSYNEQFF,TGCGCCAGCAGTGAAGGGACAGGGAGCTACAATGAGCAGTTCTTC
NA,TRBV2,TRBJ2-1,TRBD2,CASSEALREGRNEQFF,TGTGCCAGCAGTGAAGCGTTGCGGGAGGGCAGGAATGAGCAGTTCTTC